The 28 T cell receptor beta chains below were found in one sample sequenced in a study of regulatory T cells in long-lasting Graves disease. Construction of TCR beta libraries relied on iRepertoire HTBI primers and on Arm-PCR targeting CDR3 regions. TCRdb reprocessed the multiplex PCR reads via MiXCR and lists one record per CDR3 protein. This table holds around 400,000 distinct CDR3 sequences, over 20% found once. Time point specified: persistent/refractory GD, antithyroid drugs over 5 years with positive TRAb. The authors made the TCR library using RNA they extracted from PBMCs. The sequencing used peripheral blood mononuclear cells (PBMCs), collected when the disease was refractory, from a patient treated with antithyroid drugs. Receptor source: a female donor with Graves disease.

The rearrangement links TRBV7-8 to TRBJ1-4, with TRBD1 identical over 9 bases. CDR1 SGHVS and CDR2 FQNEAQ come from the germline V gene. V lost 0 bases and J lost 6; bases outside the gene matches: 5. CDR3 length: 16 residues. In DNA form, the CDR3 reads TGTGCCAGCAGCTTAGCGGGCGGACAGGGGTATGAAAAACTGTTTTTT. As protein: CASSLAGGQGYEKLFF.

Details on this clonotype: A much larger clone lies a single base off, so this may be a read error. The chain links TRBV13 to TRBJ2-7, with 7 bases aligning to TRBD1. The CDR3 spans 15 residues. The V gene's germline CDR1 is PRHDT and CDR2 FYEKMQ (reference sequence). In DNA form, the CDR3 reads TGTGCCAGCGGCTTAAATTTTGCAGGGGGACGAGAGCAGTACTTC. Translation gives CASGLNFAGGREQYF.

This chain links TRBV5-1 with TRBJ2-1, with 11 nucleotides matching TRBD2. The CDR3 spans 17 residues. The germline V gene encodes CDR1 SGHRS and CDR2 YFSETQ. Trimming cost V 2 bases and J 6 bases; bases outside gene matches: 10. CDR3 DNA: TGCGCCAGCAGCTTAGGGCCTACTAGCGGGAGAGCCAATGAGCAGTTCTTC. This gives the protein CASSLGPTSGRANEQFF.

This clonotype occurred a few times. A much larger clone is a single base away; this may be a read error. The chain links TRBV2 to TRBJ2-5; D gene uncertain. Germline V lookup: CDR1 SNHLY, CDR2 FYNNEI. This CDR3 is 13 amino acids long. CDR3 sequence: CASTAVTQETRYF. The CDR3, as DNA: TGTGCCAGCACTGCGGTGACCCAAGAGACCCGGTACTTC.

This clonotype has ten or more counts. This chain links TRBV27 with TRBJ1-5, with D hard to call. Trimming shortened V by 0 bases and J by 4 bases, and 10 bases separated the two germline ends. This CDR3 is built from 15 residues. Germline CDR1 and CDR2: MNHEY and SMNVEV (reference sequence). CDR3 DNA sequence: TGTGCCAGCAGTTTATCGGTGGCAGCTAATCAGCCCCAGCATTTT. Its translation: CASSLSVAANQPQHF.

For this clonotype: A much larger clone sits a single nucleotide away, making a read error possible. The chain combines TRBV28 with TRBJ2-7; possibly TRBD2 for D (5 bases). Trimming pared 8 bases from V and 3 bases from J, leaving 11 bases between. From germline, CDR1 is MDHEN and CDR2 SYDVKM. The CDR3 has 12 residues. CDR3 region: CASEEVGYEQYF. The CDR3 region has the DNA TGTGCCAGCGAGGAGGTCGGCTACGAGCAGTACTTC.

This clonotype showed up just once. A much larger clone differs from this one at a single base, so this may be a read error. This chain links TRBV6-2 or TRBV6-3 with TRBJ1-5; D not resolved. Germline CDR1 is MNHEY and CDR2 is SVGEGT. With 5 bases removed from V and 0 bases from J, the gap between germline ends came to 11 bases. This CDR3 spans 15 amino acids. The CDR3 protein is CASSESENSNQPQHF. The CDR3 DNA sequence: TGTGCCAGCAGTGAATCGGAGAATAGCAATCAGCCCCAGCATTTT.

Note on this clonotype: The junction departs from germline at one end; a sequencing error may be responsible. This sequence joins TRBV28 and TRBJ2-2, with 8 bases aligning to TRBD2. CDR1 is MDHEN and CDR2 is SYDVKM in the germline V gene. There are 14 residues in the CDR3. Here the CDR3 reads CASSLAGGTGELSF. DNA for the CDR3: TGTGCCAGCAGTTTAGCGGGAGGCACCGGGGAGCTGTCTTTT.

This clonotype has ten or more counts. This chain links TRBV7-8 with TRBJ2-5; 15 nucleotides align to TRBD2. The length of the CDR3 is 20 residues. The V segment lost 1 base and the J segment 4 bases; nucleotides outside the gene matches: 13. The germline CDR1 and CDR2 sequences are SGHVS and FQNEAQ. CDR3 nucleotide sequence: TGTGCCAGCAGCTTAGAGACCCCGGGACTAGCGGGAGGCCCAATAGAGACCCAGTACTTC. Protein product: CASSLETPGLAGGPIETQYF.

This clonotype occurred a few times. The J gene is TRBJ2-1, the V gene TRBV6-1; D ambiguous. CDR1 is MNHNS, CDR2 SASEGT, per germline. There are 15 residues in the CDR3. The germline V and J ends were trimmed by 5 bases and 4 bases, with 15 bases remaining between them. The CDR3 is CASSNRAILYNEQFF. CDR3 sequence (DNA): TGTGCCAGCAGTAACCGGGCGATTCTTTACAATGAGCAGTTCTTC.

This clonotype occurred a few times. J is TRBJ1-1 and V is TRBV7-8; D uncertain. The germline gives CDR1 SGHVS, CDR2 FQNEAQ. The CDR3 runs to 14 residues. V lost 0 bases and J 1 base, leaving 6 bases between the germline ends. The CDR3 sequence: CASSLAPENTEAFF. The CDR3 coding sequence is TGTGCCAGCAGCTTAGCGCCCGAGAACACTGAAGCTTTCTTT. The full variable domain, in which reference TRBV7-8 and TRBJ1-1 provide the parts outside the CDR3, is GAGVSQSPRYKVAKRGQDVALRCDPISGHVSLFWYQQALGQGPEFLTYFQNEAQLDKSGLPSDRFFAERPEGSVSTLKIQRTQQEDSAVYLCASSLAPENTEAFFGQGTRLTVV.

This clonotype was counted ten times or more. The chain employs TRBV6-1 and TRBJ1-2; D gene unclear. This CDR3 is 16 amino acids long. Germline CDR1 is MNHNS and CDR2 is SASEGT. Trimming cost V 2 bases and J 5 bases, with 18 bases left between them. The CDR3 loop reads CASSEREGSSTYGYTF. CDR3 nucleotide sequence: TGTGCCAGCAGTGAAAGGGAGGGTTCATCCACTTATGGCTACACCTTC.

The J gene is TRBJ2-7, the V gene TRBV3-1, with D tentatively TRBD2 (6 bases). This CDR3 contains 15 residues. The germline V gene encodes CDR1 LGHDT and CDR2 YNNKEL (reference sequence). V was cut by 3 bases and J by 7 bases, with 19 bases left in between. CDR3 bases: TGTGCCAGCAGCCACGGGACTTCCGATTGGGGAGAGCAGTACTTC. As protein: CASSHGTSDWGEQYF.

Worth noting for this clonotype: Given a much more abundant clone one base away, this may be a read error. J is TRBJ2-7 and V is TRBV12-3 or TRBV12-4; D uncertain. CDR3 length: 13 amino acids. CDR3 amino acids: CTSSSDASYEQYF. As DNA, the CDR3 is TGTACCAGCAGTTCGGACGCTTCCTACGAGCAGTACTTC.

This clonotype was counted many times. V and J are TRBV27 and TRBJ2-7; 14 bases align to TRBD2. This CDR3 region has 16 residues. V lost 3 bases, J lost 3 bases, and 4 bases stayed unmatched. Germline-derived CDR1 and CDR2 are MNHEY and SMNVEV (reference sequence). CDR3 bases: TGTGCCAGCAGTTTCACCGGGACTAGCGGGAGCTACGAGCAGTACTTC. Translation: CASSFTGTSGSYEQYF.

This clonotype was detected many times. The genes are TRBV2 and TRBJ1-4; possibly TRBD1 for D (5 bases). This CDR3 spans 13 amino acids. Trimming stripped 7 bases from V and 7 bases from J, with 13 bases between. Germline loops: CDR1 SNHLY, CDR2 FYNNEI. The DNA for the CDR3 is TGTGCCAGCACAGGGTCGGCCGGTGAAAAACTGTTTTTT. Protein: CASTGSAGEKLFF.

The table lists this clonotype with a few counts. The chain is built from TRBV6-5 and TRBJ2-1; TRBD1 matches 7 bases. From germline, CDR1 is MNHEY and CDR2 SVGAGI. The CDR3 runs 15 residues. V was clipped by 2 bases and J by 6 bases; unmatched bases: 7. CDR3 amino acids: CASSYPGTVSNEQFF. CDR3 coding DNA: TGTGCCAGCAGTTACCCCGGGACAGTTAGCAATGAGCAGTTCTTC.

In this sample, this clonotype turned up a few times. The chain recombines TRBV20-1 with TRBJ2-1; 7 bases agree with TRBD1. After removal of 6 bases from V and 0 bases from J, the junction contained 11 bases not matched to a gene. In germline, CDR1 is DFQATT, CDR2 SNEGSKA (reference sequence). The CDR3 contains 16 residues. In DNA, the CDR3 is TGCAGTGCCTTGGGACAGCTAATTAGCTCCTACAATGAGCAGTTCTTC. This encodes CSALGQLISSYNEQFF.

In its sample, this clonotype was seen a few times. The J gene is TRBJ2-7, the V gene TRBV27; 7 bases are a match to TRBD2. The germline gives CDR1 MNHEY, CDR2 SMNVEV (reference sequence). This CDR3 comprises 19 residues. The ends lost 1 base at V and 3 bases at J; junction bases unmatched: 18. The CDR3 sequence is CASSLCGEGVLWARYEQYF. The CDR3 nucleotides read TGTGCCAGCAGTTTATGTGGGGAGGGAGTATTATGGGCTCGCTACGAGCAGTACTTC.

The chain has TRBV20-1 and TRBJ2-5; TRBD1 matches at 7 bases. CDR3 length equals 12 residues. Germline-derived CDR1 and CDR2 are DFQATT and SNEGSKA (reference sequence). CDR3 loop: CSATGIQETQYF. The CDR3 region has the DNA TGCAGCGCGACAGGGATTCAAGAGACCCAGTACTTC.

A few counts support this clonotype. The CDR3 sequence: CASSSAGEQFF. CDR3 DNA: TGTGCCAGCAGTTCCGCGGGTGAGCAGTTCTTC. The chain employs TRBV28 and TRBJ2-1, with D possibly being TRBD2 (5 bases). This CDR3 has 11 residues. Germline loops: CDR1 MDHEN, CDR2 SYDVKM. The ends were cut back, 4 bases at V and 9 bases at J, with 7 bases in the middle.

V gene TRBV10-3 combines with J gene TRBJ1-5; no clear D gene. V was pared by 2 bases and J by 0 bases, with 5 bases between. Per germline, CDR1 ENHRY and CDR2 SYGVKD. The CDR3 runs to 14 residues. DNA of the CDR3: TGTGCCATCAGTGAGGGGAATAGCAATCAGCCCCAGCATTTT. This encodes CAISEGNSNQPQHF.

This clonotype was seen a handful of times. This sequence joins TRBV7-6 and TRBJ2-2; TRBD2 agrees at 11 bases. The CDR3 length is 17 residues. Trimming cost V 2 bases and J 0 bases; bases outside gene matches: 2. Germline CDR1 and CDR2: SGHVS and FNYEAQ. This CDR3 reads CASSLRLAGTNTGELFF. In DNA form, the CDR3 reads TGTGCCAGCAGCTTACGACTAGCGGGAACGAACACCGGGGAGCTGTTTTTT. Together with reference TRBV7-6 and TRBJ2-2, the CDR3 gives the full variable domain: GAGVSQSPRYKVTKRGQDVALRCDPISGHVSLYWYRQALGQGPEFLTYFNYEAQQDKSGLPNDRFSAERPEGSISTLTIQRTEQRDSAMYRCASSLRLAGTNTGELFFGEGSRLTVL.

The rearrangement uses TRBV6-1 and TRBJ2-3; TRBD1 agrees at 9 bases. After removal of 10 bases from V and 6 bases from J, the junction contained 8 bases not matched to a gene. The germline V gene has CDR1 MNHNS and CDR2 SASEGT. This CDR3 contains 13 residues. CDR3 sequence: CAITGQGMDTQYF. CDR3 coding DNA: TGTGCCATCACCGGACAGGGGATGGATACGCAGTATTTT.

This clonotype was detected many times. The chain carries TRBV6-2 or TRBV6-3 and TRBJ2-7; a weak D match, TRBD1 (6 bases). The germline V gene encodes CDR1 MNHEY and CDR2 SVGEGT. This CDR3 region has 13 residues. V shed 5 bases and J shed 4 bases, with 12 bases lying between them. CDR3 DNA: TGTGCCAGCAGTGTCGACAGGACTTACGAGCAGTACTTC. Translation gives CASSVDRTYEQYF.

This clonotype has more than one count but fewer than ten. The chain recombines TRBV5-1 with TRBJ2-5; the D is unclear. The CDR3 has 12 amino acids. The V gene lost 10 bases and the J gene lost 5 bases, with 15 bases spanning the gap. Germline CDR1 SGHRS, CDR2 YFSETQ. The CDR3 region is CAPSSSRETQYF. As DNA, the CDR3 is TGCGCCCCCAGCAGCAGCAGGGAGACCCAGTACTTC.

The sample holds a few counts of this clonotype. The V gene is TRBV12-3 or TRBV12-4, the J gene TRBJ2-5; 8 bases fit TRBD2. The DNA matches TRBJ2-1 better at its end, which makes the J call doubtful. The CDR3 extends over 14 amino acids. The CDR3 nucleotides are TGTGCCAGCAAGCCGGGGGGGGCCGGTGCTGAGCAGTTCTTC. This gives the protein CASKPGGAGAEQFF.

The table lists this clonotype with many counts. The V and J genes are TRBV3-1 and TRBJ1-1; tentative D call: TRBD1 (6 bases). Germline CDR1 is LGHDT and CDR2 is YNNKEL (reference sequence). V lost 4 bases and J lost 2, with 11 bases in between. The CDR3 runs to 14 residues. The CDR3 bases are TGTGCCAGCAGCCGGCTCAGGGGTAACACTGAAGCTTTCTTT. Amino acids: CASSRLRGNTEAFF. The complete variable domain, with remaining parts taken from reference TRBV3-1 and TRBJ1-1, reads DTAVSQTPKYLVTQMGNDKSIKCEQNLGHDTMYWYKQDSKKFLKIMFSYNNKELIINETVPNRFSPKSPDKAHLNLHINSLELGDSAVYFCASSRLRGNTEAFFGQGTRLTVV.